This T cell receptor beta chain was found in a study of response to subunit inactivated influenza vaccine. The CDR3 consists of 17 residues. CDR1 is LNHNV, CDR2 YYDKDF, per germline (reference sequence). Trimming stripped 1 base from V and 5 bases from J, with 20 bases between. Via MiXCR, TCRdb re-called the RT-PCR reads, giving one row per CDR3 protein. Among about 780,000 distinct CDR3 sequences listed, roughly 20% were seen once. On this clonotype itself: Its antigen is not identified.

Study observations and caveats: Few additional T cells are recruited per seasonal influenza vaccination, authors suggested.

The sequence was collected from a man aged 50-60 years who received an inactivated influenza vaccine. This chain connects TRBV15 to TRBJ2-5; perhaps D is TRBD1 or TRBD2 (6 bases each). The sample consisted of PBMCs from blood, taken about 5 days after vaccination. CDR3 protein: CATSRGRRDTGAETQYF. The DNA of the CDR3 is TGTGCCACCAGCAGAGGTCGGCGAGACACGGGGGCGGAGACCCAGTACTTC.